This record covers a single T cell receptor (beta chain). No antigen is known for it. The V gene's germline CDR1 is MNHEY and CDR2 SVGAGI. The CDR3 loop spans 16 amino acids. V lost 4 bases to trimming and J lost 2 bases; unmatched junction nucleotides: 5. The repertoire was sequenced with immunoSEQ multiplex PCR; TCRdb's copy has only in-frame clones and lacks some. The sample records about 96,000 clones, around 80% being singletons. Patients were ruled out by autoimmune disease history or systemic immunosuppression. This sample stems from a study of OX40 agonist ivuxolimab in advanced cancers. Study as a whole: Checkpoint inhibitors had been given previously to about 38% of patients. Study-level points and caveats: Relative to CD4+, CD8+ T cells held more expanded clones on average.

The chain links TRBV6-5 to TRBJ2-5; the match to TRBD2 covers 12 bases. The sequenced sample was CD4+ or CD8+ T cells sorted from blood, obtained in a trial of the OX40 agonist ivuxolimab. This clonotype originated in an adult with an advanced solid tumor such as melanoma, head and neck, liver or kidney cancer. The CDR3 bases are TGTGCCAGCAGTTCAGGACTAGCGGGACAACAAGAGACCCAGTACTTC. It encodes CASSSGLAGQQETQYF.